The source of this TCR beta chain is a study of cytomegalovirus exposure and HLA in healthy donors. Trimming took off 1 base at V and 7 bases at J, with 20 bases between the two ends. Germline lookup yields CDR1 GTSNPN and CDR2 SVGIG (reference sequence). The CDR3 runs 15 residues. This clone was counted between two and nine times. Amplification used 60 Vbeta primers and 13 Jbeta primers. This table comes from immunoSEQ multiplex PCR, and its TCRdb copy is limited to in-frame clones, with some not included. The sample contains about 120,000 clones, about 8.6% of which appear only once. The J gene is TRBJ2-7, the V gene TRBV30; D possibly corresponds to TRBD1 (5 bases). This sequence was found in a woman between 35 and 50 years old in good health and CMV-seropositive. Material for sequencing was PBMCs. CDR3 loop: CAWSATHNGATEQYF. CDR3 nucleotide sequence: TGTGCCTGGAGTGCGACGCACAATGGGGCCACGGAGCAGTACTTC.